This T cell receptor beta chain was sequenced in a study of T cells after yellow fever vaccination (dated by TCRdb to about 2019). Background for the entire study: The SMART-Seq v4 Ultra Low Input RNA kit was used to prepare libraries from fractions with low cell numbers. To track T-cell clones before and after primary and booster YFV17D yellow fever vaccination, bulk TCR alpha and beta repertoires were sequenced longitudinally. Bulk PBMC replicates and cell subsets were isolated from blood drawn at multiple timepoints before and after both primary and secondary immunization. Two healthy male donors, one aged 18 to 30 and one aged 30 to 40 years, were included in the cohort. The paper's findings and limits, for the study overall: After the booster, most clones that had expanded after primary vaccination were detected again (approximately 97% of CD4 and under 90% of CD8), suggesting broad maintenance of memory. The study included only a couple of donors, which limits how far the findings can be generalized. The secondary T-cell response was found to be weaker but faster than the primary response, with a peak reached on day 5 rather than on day 15. A small fraction of clonotypes showed up in both the CD4 and CD8 compartments, probably as a result of convergent recombination. Computational filtering was required because FACS-sorted repertoires could contain abundant contaminating clonotypes from the bulk population.

From V the trimming removes 7 bases and from J it removes 3 bases, while the gene matches leave 7 bases of the junction unaccounted for. Reading from cysteine to phenylalanine, the CDR3 counts 15 amino acids. The CDR3 DNA has 45 bases and is translated from base 1. Per the germline V gene, SGHTA is the CDR1 and FQGNSA is the CDR2. The sample's treatment or condition label, decoded: live attenuated yellow fever vaccine strain. At each blood-draw timepoint, two biological replicates of bulk PBMCs were obtained. A standard Ficoll-Paque protocol was used to isolate PBMCs from peripheral blood. TriZol was used to extract RNA from bulk PBMCs, from CD4 and CD8 fractions, and from dextramer-positive and dextramer-negative fractions. The sequencer was an Illumina NovaSeq 6000. TCR cDNA was synthesized by 5'RACE template switching, which introduced a universal primer site and unique molecular identifiers. Priming for cDNA synthesis came from both the TCR alpha and TCR beta constant segments. Library amplification involved two PCR steps, and the second step added sample barcodes and sequencing adapters. Sequencing of libraries was performed on Illumina HiSeq 2500 (2x100 bp) or NovaSeq (2x150 bp). The source study handled its data this way. MIGEC handled demultiplexing of reads and collapsing into UMI consensus sequences, while MiXCR performed V(D)J alignment. Vaccine-responding clonotypes were defined with edgeR using replicate PBMC samples, requiring FDR below 0.01 and a log2 fold change above 5 up to day 15. Bulk clonotypes were assigned CD4 or CD8 identity according to which sequenced CD4 or CD8 repertoire held them at higher abundance. TCRdb took the public reads, trimmed them with fastp at Q25, ran MiXCR for clone calling and kept in-frame beta chains. Rows matching on CDR3 protein sequence are summarized as one entry with the most common DNA and genes. What appears here as the V and J calls and clone size reflects TCRdb's work, not the paper's. The sample contains over 250,000 distinct CDR3 sequences, approximately 4% of them found a single time. The ten largest account for around 23% of the sample.

This clonotype was observed a few times. Its antigen is unknown. No much larger clone is present one base from it, and per-base qualities are unavailable. This TCR was recovered from a man between 18 and 29 years old who received the YFV17D yellow fever vaccine. This chain joins TRBV7-2 to TRBJ2-2, with 8 bases aligning to TRBD2. Sequencing was performed on PBMCs, taken 5 days after the yellow fever booster vaccination. The base sequence is TGTGCCAGCAACATACGGGGGGGATACACCGGGGAGCTGTTTTTT. Protein translation: CASNIRGGYTGELFF.